This note documents a single T cell receptor (beta chain) sequence. The antigen remains unidentified. The record originates from a study of CD8+ T cells in alopecia areata. As for the study in general: For the treated group, dosing was oral tofacitinib at 5 to 10 mg twice daily. Tofacitinib administration persisted for 6 to 18 months, succeeded by 6 months off drug. Study findings and constraints: Researchers reported that TCR sharing among patients proved less clear than in mice, possibly HLA-linked.

As the sequencing template, cDNA was produced by extracting RNA and reverse transcribing it. Using immunoSEQ multiplex PCR, the repertoire was profiled, and TCRdb retains in-frame clones only, with some absent. The sample gives around 8,000 clones, roughly two thirds of which show up once; roughly 13% is in the top ten. As part of sample collection, lesional scalp punch biopsies and peripheral blood were taken from alopecia areata patients. V was pared by 6 bases and J by 1 base, with 13 bases between. CDR1 MNHNY and CDR2 SVGAGI come from the germline V gene (reference sequence). The CDR3 runs 15 residues.

This rearrangement joins TRBV6-6 to TRBJ1-3; tentative D call: TRBD1 (5 bases). This TCR derives from a human donor with alopecia areata. Sequenced material: skin, taken at week 0. Here the CDR3 reads CASSKLRESGNTIYF. CDR3 nucleotides: TGTGCCAGCAGCAAACTCAGGGAATCTGGAAACACCATATATTTT.